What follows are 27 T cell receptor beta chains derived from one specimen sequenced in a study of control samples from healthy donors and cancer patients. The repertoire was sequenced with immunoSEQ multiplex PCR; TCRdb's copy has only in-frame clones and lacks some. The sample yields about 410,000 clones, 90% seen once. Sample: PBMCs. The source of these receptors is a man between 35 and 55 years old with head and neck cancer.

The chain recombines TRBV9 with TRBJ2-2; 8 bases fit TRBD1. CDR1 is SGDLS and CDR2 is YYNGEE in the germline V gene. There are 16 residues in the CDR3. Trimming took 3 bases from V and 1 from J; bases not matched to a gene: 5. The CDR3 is CASSATGTGNTGELFF. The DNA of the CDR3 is TGTGCCAGCAGCGCCACCGGGACAGGGAACACCGGGGAGCTGTTTTTT.

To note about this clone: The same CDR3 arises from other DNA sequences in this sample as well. CDR3 coding DNA: TGTGCCAGCAGCGTGGACAGGGATGGCTACACCTTC. Its protein product is CASSVDRDGYTF. This chain uses TRBV9 with TRBJ1-2, with TRBD1 identical over 8 bases. CDR3 length: 12 amino acids. The germline gives CDR1 SGDLS, CDR2 YYNGEE. Trimming took 2 bases from V and 6 from J; bases not matched to a gene: 0.

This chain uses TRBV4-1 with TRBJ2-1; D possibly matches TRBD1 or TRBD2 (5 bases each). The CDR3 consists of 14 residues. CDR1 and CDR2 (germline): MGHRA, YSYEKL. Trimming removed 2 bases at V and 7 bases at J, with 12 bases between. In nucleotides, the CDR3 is TGCGCCAGCAGCCAACCCCGGGACGGTAATGAGCAGTTCTTC. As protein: CASSQPRDGNEQFF.

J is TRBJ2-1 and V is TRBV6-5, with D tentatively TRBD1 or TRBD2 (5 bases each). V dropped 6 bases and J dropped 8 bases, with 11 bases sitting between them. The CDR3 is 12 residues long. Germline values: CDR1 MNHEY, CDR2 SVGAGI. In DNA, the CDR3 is TGTGCCAGCAGCGCCCAGGGAGATGAGCAGTTCTTC. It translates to CASSAQGDEQFF.

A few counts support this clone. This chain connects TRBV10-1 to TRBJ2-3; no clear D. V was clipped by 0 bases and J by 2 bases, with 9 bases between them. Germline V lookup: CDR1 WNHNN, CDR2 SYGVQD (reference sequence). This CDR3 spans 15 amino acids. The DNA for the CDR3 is TGCGCCAGCAGTGAGTCATTCCGACCCACAGATACGCAGTATTTT. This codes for CASSESFRPTDTQYF.

The CDR3 here is CASSLRQGVFPETQYF. Here the CDR3 DNA reads TGTGCCAGCAGCCTCCGACAGGGGGTGTTCCCGGAGACCCAGTACTTC. The chain employs TRBV3-1 (or the pseudogene TRBV3-2) and TRBJ2-5; the match to TRBD1 covers 9 bases. Germline V gives CDR1 LGHDT, CDR2 YNNKEL (reference sequence). CDR3 length equals 16 residues. The trim removed 4 bases at V and 5 bases at J, leaving 11 bases unmatched.

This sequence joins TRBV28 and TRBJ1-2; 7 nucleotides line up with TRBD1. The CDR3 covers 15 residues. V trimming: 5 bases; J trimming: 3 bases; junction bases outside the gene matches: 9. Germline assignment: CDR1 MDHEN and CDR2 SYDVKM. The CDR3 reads CASSTGRQGDYGYTF. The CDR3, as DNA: TGTGCCAGCAGTACGGGACGACAGGGAGACTATGGCTACACCTTC.

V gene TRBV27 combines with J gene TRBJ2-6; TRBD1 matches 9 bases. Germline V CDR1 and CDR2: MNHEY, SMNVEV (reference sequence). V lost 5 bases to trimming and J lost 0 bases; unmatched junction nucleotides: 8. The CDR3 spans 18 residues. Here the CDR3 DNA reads TGTGCCAGCAGTGACAAACAGGGGGCTTACTCTGGGGCCAACGTCCTGACTTTC. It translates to CASSDKQGAYSGANVLTF.

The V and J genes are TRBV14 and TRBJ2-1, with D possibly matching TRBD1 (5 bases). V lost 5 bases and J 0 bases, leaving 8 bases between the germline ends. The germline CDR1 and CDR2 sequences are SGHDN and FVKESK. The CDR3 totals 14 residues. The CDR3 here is CASSWGRSYNEQFF. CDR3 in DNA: TGTGCCAGCAGCTGGGGCCGCTCCTACAATGAGCAGTTCTTC.

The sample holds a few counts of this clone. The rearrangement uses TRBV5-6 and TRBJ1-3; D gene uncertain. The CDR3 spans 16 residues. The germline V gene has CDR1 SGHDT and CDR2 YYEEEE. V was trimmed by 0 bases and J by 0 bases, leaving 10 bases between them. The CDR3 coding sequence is TGTGCCAGCAGCTTGGGGGGTGCCCTCTCTGGAAACACCATATATTTT. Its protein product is CASSLGGALSGNTIYF.

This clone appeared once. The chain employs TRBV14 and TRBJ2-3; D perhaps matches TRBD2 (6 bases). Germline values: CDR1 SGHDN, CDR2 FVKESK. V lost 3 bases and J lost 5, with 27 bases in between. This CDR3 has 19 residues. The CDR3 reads CASSHRPGSASVDRDTQYF. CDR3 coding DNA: TGTGCCAGCAGCCATCGCCCTGGGAGCGCTAGCGTGGACCGAGATACGCAGTATTTT.

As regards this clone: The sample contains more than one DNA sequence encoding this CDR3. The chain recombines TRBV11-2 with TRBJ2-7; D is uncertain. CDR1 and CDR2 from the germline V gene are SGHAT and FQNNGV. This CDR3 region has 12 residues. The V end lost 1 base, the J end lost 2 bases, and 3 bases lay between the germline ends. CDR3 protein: CASSLGTYEQYF. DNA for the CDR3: TGTGCCAGCAGCTTAGGGACCTACGAGCAGTACTTC.

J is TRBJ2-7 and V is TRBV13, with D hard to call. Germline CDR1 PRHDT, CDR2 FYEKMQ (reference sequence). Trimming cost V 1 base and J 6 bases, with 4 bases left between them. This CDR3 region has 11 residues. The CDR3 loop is CASSLEGEQYF. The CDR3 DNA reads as TGTGCCAGCAGCTTAGAAGGCGAGCAGTACTTC. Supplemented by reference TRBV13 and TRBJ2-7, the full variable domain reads AAGVIQSPRHLIKEKRETATLKCYPIPRHDTVYWYQQGPGQDPQFLISFYEKMQSDKGSIPDRFSAQQFSDYHSELNMSSLELGDSALYFCASSLEGEQYFGPGTRLTVT.

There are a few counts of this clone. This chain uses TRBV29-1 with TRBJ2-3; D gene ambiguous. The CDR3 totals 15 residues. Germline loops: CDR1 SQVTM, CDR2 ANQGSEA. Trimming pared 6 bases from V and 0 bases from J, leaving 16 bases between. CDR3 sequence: CSVRRLDTSTDTQYF. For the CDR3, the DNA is TGCAGCGTCCGACGACTCGACACTAGCACAGATACGCAGTATTTT.

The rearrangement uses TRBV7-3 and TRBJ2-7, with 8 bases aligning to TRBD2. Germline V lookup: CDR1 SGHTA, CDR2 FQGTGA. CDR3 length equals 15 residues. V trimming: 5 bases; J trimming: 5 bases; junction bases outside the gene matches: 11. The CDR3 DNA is TGTGCCAGCAGCCCCGGGGGGGGACGACGGAACGAGCAGTACTTC. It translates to CASSPGGGRRNEQYF.

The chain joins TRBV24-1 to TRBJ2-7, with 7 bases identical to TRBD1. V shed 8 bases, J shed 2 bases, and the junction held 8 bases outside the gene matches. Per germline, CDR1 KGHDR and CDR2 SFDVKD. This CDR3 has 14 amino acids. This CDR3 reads CATTPRDRPYEQYF. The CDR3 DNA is TGTGCCACCACCCCCCGGGACAGACCCTACGAGCAGTACTTC.

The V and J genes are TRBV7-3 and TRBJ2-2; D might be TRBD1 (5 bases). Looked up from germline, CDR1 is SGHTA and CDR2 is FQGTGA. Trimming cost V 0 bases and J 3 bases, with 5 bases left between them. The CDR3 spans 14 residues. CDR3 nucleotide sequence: TGTGCCAGCAGCTTAACAGGGGACACCGGGGAGCTGTTTTTT. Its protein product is CASSLTGDTGELFF.

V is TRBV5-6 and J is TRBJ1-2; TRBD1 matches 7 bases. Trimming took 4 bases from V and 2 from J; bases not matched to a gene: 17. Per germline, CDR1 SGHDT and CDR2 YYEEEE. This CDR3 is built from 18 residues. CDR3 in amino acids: CASSPDKLGDRPNYGYTF. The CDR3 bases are TGTGCCAGCAGCCCGGATAAACTAGGGGACAGACCCAACTATGGCTACACCTTC.

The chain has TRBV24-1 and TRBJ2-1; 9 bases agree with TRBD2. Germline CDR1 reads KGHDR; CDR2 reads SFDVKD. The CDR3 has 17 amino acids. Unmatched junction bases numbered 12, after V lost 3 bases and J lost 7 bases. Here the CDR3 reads CATSDPRISSGANEQFF. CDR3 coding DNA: TGTGCCACCAGTGATCCGAGGATATCTAGCGGGGCAAATGAGCAGTTCTTC.

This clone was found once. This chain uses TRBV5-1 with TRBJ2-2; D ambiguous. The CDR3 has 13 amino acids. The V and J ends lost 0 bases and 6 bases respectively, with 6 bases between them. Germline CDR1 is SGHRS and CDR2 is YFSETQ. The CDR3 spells CASSLDRSGELFF. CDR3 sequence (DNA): TGCGCCAGCAGCTTGGATAGGTCCGGGGAGCTGTTTTTT.

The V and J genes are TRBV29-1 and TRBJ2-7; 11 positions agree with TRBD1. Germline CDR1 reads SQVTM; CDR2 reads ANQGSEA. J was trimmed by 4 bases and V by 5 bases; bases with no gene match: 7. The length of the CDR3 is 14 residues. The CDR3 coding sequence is TGCAGCGTTATACCCCGGGACAGGGGGTACGAGCAGTACTTC. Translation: CSVIPRDRGYEQYF.

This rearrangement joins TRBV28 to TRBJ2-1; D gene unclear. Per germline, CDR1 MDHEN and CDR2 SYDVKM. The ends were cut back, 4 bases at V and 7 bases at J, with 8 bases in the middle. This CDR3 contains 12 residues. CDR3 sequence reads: CASSYLPNEQFF. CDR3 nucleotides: TGTGCCAGCAGTTACCTCCCTAATGAGCAGTTCTTC. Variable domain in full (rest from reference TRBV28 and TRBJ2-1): DVKVTQSSRYLVKRTGEKVFLECVQDMDHENMFWYRQDPGLGLRLIYFSYDVKMKEKGDIPEGYSVSREKKERFSLILESASTNQTSMYLCASSYLPNEQFFGPGTRLTVL.

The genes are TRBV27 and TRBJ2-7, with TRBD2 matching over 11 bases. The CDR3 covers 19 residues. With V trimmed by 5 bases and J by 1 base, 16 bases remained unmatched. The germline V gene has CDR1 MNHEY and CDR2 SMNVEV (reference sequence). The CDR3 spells CASSPSPFSTSGTSYEQYF. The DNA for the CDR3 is TGTGCCAGCAGTCCATCCCCCTTCTCGACTAGCGGGACTTCCTACGAGCAGTACTTC.

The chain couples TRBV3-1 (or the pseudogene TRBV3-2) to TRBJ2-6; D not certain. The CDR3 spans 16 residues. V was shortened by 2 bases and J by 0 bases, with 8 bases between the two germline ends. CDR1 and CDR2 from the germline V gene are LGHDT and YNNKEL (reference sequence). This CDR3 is CASSQSRSSGANVLTF. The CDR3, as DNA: TGTGCCAGCAGCCAATCTCGAAGCTCTGGGGCCAACGTCCTGACTTTC.

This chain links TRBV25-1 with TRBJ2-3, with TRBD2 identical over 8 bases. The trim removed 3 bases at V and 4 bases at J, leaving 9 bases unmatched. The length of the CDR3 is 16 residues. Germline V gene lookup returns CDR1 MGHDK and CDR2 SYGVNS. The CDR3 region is CASSEVGREGADTQYF. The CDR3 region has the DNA TGTGCCAGCAGTGAGGTCGGACGGGAGGGGGCAGATACGCAGTATTTT.

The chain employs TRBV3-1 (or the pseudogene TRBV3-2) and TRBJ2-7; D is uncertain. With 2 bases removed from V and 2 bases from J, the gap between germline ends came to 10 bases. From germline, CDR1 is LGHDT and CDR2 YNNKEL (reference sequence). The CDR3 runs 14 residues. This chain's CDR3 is CASSQTIGTYEQYF. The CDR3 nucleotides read TGTGCCAGCAGCCAAACAATCGGAACCTACGAGCAGTACTTC.

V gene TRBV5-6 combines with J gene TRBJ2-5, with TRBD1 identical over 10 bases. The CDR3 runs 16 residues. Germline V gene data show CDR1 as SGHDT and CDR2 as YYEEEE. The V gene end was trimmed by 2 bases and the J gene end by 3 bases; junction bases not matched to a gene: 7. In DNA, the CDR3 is TGTGCCAGCAGCTTCTCCGGGACAGGGGAGGAAGAGACCCAGTACTTC. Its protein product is CASSFSGTGEEETQYF.